This T cell receptor (beta chain) comes out of a study of blood T cell repertoires in COVID-19. Study-wide background: The United States, Italy and Spain were the sources of the acute and convalescent COVID-19 samples.

Sequencing was performed with immunoSEQ multiplex PCR; in TCRdb, only in-frame clones are kept and a portion is missing. The repertoire holds tens of thousands of clones, with around 80% as singletons. Looked up from germline, CDR1 is MNHEY and CDR2 is SVGAGI. V gave up 6 bases and J gave up 3 bases; unmatched junction bases: 6. The CDR3 has 14 residues. The clonotype comes from a woman in her fifties or sixties with acute or convalescent COVID-19. Input material: peripheral blood. The chain uses TRBV6-5 and TRBJ2-7; the match to TRBD1 covers 9 bases. The CDR3 loop reads CASRPGQGVYEQYF. CDR3 nucleotides: TGTGCCAGCAGGCCGGGACAGGGAGTCTACGAGCAGTACTTC.